These 2 T cell receptor beta chains share one sample of origin, sequenced in a study of cytomegalovirus exposure and HLA in healthy donors. PCR used 60 Vbeta primers and 13 Jbeta primers. This table comes from immunoSEQ multiplex PCR, and its TCRdb copy is limited to in-frame clones, with some not included. Of roughly 200,000 clones in the sample, roughly 85% were seen once. The specimen sequenced was PBMCs. All receptors derive from a woman aged 30 to 39 in good health and CMV-seropositive.

J is TRBJ1-1 and V is TRBV25-1; D perhaps matches TRBD1 (5 bases). The CDR3 spans 15 residues. Trimming pared 4 bases from V and 2 bases from J, leaving 14 bases between. Germline V gene sequence: CDR1 MGHDK, CDR2 SYGVNS. The CDR3 nucleotides are TGTGCCAGCAGTGTTTCGGGGGGTTTCAACACTGAAGCTTTCTTT. This gives the protein CASSVSGGFNTEAFF.

The chain recombines TRBV4-2 with TRBJ2-2; possible D gene TRBD2, 5 bases. The CDR3 is made up of 19 amino acids. V shed 1 base and J shed 0 bases, with 18 bases lying between them. Per germline, CDR1 LGHNA and CDR2 YNFKEQ. The CDR3 DNA reads TGTGCCAGCAGCCAAGTCTTACTTTCGGGAAACCCGAACACCGGGGAGCTGTTTTTT. Translated: CASSQVLLSGNPNTGELFF.